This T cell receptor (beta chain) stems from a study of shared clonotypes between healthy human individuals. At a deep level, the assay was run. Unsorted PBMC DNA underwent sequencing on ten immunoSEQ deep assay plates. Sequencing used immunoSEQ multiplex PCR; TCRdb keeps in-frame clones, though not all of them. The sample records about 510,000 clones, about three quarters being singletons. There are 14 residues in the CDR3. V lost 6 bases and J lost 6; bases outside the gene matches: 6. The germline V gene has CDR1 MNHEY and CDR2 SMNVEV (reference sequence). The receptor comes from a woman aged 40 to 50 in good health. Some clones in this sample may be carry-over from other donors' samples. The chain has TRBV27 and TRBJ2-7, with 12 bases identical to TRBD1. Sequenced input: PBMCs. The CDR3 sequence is CASRAGTGGSEQYF. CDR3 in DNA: TGTGCCAGCAGAGCCGGGACAGGGGGCAGCGAGCAGTACTTC.